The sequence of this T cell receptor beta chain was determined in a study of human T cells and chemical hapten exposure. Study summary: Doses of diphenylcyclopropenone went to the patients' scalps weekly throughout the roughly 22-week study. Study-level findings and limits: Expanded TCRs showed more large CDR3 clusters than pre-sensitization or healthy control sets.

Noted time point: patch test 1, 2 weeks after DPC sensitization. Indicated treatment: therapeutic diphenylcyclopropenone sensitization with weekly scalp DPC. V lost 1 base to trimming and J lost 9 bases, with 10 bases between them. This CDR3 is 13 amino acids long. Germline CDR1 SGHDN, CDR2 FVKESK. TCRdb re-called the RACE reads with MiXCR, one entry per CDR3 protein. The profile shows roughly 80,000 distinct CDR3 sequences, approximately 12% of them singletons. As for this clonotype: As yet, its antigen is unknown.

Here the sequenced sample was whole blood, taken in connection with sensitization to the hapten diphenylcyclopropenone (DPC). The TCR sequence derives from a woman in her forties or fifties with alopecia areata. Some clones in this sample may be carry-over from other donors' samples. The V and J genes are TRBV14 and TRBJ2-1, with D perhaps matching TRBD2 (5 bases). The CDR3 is CASSQALASEQFF. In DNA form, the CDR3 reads TGTGCCAGCAGCCAAGCCCTAGCCAGTGAGCAGTTCTTC. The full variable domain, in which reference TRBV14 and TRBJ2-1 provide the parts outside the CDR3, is EAGVTQFPSHSVIEKGQTVTLRCDPISGHDNLYWYRRVMGKEIKFLLHFVKESKQDESGMPNNRFLAERTGGTYSTLKVQPAELEDSGVYFCASSQALASEQFFGPGTRLTVL.